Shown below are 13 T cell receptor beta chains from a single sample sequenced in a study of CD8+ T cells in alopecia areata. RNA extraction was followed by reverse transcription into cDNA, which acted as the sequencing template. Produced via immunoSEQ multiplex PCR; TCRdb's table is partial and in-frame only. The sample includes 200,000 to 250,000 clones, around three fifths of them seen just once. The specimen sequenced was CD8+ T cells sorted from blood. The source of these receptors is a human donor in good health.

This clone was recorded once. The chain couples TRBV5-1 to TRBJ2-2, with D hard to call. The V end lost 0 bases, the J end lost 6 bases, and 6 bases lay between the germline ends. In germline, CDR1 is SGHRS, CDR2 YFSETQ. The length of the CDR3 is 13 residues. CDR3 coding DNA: TGCGCCAGCAGCTTGGACAGACCCGGGGAGCTGTTTTTT. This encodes CASSLDRPGELFF. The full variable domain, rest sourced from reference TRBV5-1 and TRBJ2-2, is KAGVTQTPRYLIKTRGQQVTLSCSPISGHRSVSWYQQTPGQGLQFLFEYFSETQRNKGNFPGRFSGRQFSNSRSEMNVSTLELGDSALYLCASSLDRPGELFFGEGSRLTVL.

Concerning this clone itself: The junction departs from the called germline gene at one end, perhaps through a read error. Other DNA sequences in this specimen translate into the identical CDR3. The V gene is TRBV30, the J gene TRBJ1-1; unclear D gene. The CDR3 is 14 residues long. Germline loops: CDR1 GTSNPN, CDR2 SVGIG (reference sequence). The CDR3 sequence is CAWSVLRMNTEAFF. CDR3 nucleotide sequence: TGTGCCTGGAGTGTATTACGGATGAACACTGAAGCCTTCTTT.

CDR3 protein: CASSPTGHEQYF. The CDR3 DNA reads TGTGCCAGCAGCCCCACAGGGCACGAGCAGTACTTC. V usage is TRBV9 and J usage is TRBJ2-7; possibly TRBD1 for D (6 bases). Trimming took off 4 bases at V and 5 bases at J, with 10 bases between the two ends. The CDR3 has 12 amino acids. Germline values: CDR1 SGDLS, CDR2 YYNGEE.

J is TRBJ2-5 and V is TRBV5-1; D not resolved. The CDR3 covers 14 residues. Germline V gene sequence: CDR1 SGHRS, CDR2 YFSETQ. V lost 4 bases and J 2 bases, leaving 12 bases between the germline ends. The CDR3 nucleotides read TGCGCCAGCAGCCTCCTCATAAGACAAGAGACCCAGTACTTC. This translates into CASSLLIRQETQYF.

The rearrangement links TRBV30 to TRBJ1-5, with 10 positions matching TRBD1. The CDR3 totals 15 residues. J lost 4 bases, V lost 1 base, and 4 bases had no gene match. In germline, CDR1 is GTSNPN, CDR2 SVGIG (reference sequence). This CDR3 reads CAWSGGQGGNQPQHF. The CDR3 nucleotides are TGTGCCTGGAGTGGAGGACAGGGGGGGAATCAGCCCCAGCATTTT.

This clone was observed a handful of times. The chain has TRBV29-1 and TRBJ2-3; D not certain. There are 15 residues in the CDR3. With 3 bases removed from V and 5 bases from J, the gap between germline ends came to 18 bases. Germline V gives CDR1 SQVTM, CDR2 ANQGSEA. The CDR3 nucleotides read TGCAGCGTTGAGGGCACACGACCCCGTGGAGATACGCAGTATTTT. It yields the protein CSVEGTRPRGDTQYF.

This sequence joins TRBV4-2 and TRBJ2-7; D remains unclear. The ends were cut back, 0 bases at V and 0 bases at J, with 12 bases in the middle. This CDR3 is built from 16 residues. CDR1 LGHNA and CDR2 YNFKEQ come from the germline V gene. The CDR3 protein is CASSQEVWAGSYEQYF. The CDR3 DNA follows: TGTGCCAGCAGCCAAGAGGTCTGGGCAGGCTCCTACGAGCAGTACTTC.

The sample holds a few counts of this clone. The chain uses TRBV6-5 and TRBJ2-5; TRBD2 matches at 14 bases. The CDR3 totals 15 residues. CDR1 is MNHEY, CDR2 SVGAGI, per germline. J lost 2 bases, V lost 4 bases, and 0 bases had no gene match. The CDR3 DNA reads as TGTGCCAGCAGTTGGACTAGCGGGGGGCAAGAGACCCAGTACTTC. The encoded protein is CASSWTSGGQETQYF.

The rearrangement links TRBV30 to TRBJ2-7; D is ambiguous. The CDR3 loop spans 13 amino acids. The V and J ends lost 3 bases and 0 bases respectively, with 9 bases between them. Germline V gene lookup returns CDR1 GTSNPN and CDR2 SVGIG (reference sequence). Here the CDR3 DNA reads TGTGCCTGGAGGGAGACGGGCTCCTACGAGCAGTACTTC. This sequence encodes CAWRETGSYEQYF.

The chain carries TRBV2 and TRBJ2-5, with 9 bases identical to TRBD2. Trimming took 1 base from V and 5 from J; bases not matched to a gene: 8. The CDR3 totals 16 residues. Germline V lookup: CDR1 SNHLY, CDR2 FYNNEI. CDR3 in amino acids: CASSEVSSGDKETQYF. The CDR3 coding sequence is TGTGCCAGCAGTGAAGTGTCTAGCGGGGACAAGGAGACCCAGTACTTC.

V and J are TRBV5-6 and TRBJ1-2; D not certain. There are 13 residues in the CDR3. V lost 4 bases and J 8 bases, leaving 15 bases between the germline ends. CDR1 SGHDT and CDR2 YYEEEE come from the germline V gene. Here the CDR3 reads CASSQGLPDGYTF. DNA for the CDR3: TGTGCCAGCAGCCAAGGACTGCCGGACGGCTACACCTTC.

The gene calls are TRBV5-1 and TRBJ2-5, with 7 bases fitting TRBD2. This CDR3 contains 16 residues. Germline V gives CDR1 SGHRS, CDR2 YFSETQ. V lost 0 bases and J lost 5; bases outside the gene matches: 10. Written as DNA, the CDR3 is TGCGCCAGCAGCTTGGTGGTAGCGGGTATGTCGGAGACCCAGTACTTC. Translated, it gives CASSLVVAGMSETQYF.

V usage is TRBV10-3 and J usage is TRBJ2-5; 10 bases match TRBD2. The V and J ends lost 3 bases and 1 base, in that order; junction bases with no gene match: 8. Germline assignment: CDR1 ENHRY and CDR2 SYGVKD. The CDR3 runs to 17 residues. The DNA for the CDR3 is TGTGCCATCAGTGACGGAGCGGGGGGGGTTCGCCAAGAGACCCAGTACTTC. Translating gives CAISDGAGGVRQETQYF.